This T cell receptor beta chain was observed in a study of T cells after posttransplantation cyclophosphamide. Study observations and caveats: Recipient CMV seropositivity and CMV reactivation strongly tracked TRB clonality. Skin or GI-infiltrating T cells shared few TRB sequences with blood.

This clone has ten or more counts. Its target is unknown. The protocol was immunoSEQ multiplex PCR, while the TCRdb copy is restricted to in-frame clones and leaves out a portion. The sample is made up of a few thousand clones, none counted only once. Treatment was busulfan-fludarabine conditioning, a marrow graft, and cyclophosphamide on days +3 and +4. CDR3 size: 15 residues. The V gene end was trimmed by 0 bases and the J gene end by 8 bases; junction bases not matched to a gene: 7. The germline CDR1 and CDR2 sequences are GTSNPN and SVGIG (reference sequence). This TCR derives from a male patient between 55 and 70 years old who received an allogeneic stem cell transplant from a related donor and was CMV-positive. Some T cells may trace back to the graft donor. The rearrangement joins TRBV30 to TRBJ1-2, with 12 positions matching TRBD1. This specimen was PBMCs, taken after allogeneic stem cell transplant with posttransplant cyclophosphamide. The CDR3 DNA reads TGTGCCTGGAGTGTATCCGGGACAGGGGGCTGGGGCTACACCTTC. This codes for CAWSVSGTGGWGYTF.